The 24 T cell receptor beta chains given below trace back to one sample, sequenced in a study of T-cell reconstitution after alpha-beta-depleted transplantation in children. Unique molecular identifiers were used to barcode this TCRbeta library. TCRdb re-derived calls from the PCR reads in MiXCR, one entry per CDR3 protein. The sample consists of around 700,000 distinct CDR3 sequences, around 13% of them appearing once. The specimen comprised PBMCs, sampled before TCRalphabeta/CD19-depleted stem cell transplant. All receptors come from a girl aged 2-15 years with congenital amegakaryocytic thrombocytopenia, due to receive a stem cell transplant.

In this sample, this clonotype turned up many times. The CDR3 DNA reads TGCAGTGCTAGAATAGCGGGAGGGGGCGGGGAGACCCAGTACTTC. It yields the protein CSARIAGGGGETQYF. The chain carries TRBV20-1 and TRBJ2-5; 11 bases are shared with TRBD2. This CDR3 spans 15 amino acids. V shed 2 bases and J 5 bases; nucleotides not matched to a gene: 7. Germline V gene sequence: CDR1 DFQATT, CDR2 SNEGSKA (reference sequence).

This clonotype was seen a few times. This rearrangement joins TRBV7-8 to TRBJ2-3, with D unclear. There are 15 residues in the CDR3. Trimming removed 6 bases at V and 0 bases at J, with 13 bases between. The germline gives CDR1 SGHVS, CDR2 FQNEAQ. The chain's CDR3 is CASRPRPPSTDTQYF. The CDR3, as DNA: TGTGCCAGCAGACCCCGACCCCCTAGCACAGATACGCAGTATTTT.

This clonotype has at least ten counts. The chain has TRBV6-1 and TRBJ2-2; TRBD1 is a possible D gene (5 bases). The CDR3 consists of 14 residues. The germline CDR1 and CDR2 sequences are MNHNS and SASEGT. Trimming removed 8 bases at V and 1 base at J, with 11 bases between. The CDR3: CASPGTGNTGELFF. In DNA form, the CDR3 reads TGTGCCAGCCCAGGCACAGGGAACACCGGGGAGCTGTTTTTT.

At least ten counts were recorded for this clonotype. The chain uses TRBV29-1 and TRBJ2-5, with D possibly matching TRBD2 (6 bases). The germline gives CDR1 SQVTM, CDR2 ANQGSEA. V was cut by 5 bases and J by 2 bases, with 21 bases left in between. The CDR3 has 16 residues. CDR3 region: CSVTLSIVREQETQYF. The CDR3 region has the DNA TGCAGCGTTACCTTGTCTATCGTCCGGGAGCAAGAGACCCAGTACTTC.

This clonotype showed up many times. The chain employs TRBV21-1 and TRBJ2-4. TRBV21-1 is a pseudogene segment. The CDR3 consists of 14 residues. CDR3 sequence: CASSTTSGRNIQYF. The DNA of the CDR3 is TGTGCCAGCAGCACGACTAGCGGCAGAAACATTCAGTACTTC.

The chain has TRBV7-2 and TRBJ2-1, with D possibly matching TRBD2 (5 bases). This CDR3 has 14 amino acids. Germline V CDR1 and CDR2: SGHTA, FQGNSA. Trimming shortened V by 5 bases and J by 7 bases, and 15 bases separated the two germline ends. As DNA, the CDR3 is TGTGCCAGCAGCCCCCCGGGGAACTATAATGAGCAGTTCTTC. Translated: CASSPPGNYNEQFF.

This clonotype was picked up many times. The CDR3 DNA sequence: TGCAGTGCCACGATAGTGGTTGAGCAGTTCTTC. Its protein product is CSATIVVEQFF. This chain joins TRBV20-1 and TRBJ2-1; D call uncertain. Germline V gene data show CDR1 as DFQATT and CDR2 as SNEGSKA (reference sequence). The CDR3 contains 11 residues. The germline V and J ends were trimmed by 6 bases and 9 bases, with 12 bases remaining between them.

The sample holds many counts of this clonotype. The chain has TRBV5-6 and TRBJ1-6, with D unresolved. V was clipped by 0 bases and J by 5 bases, with 3 bases between them. The CDR3 spans 13 residues. Germline CDR1 SGHDT, CDR2 YYEEEE. CDR3 in amino acids: CASSLVDNSPLHF. The DNA for the CDR3 is TGTGCCAGCAGCTTGGTTGATAATTCACCCCTCCACTTT.

The chain joins TRBV5-1 to TRBJ2-1; no clear D. The germline V and J ends were trimmed by 0 bases and 5 bases, with 9 bases remaining between them. This CDR3 spans 14 amino acids. Germline loops: CDR1 SGHRS, CDR2 YFSETQ. As DNA, the CDR3 is TGCGCCAGCAGCTTGGCCTACTCGGACAATGAGCAGTTCTTC. Translation: CASSLAYSDNEQFF.

The chain combines TRBV7-9 with TRBJ2-1; 8 bases are shared with TRBD2. This CDR3 spans 15 amino acids. Germline lookup yields CDR1 SEHNR and CDR2 FQNEAQ (reference sequence). V shed 6 bases and J 3 bases; nucleotides not matched to a gene: 7. The CDR3 coding sequence is TGTGCCAGCAGACCGACGGGACTAGGCTACAATGAGCAGTTCTTC. It codes for CASRPTGLGYNEQFF. The full variable domain, its missing parts supplied by reference TRBV7-9 and TRBJ2-1, is DTGVSQNPRHKITKRGQNVTFRCDPISEHNRLYWYRQTLGQGPEFLTYFQNEAQLEKSRLLSDRFSAERPKGSFSTLEIQRTEQGDSAMYLCASRPTGLGYNEQFFGPGTRLTVL.

There are many counts of this clonotype. CDR3 amino acids: CSARAMREETQYF. DNA of the CDR3: TGCAGTGCTAGGGCGATGCGGGAAGAGACCCAGTACTTC. The rearrangement links TRBV20-1 to TRBJ2-5; perhaps TRBD2 as D (5 bases). CDR3 length equals 13 residues. Germline V gives CDR1 DFQATT, CDR2 SNEGSKA (reference sequence). The ends were cut back, 3 bases at V and 3 bases at J, with 11 bases in the middle.

This clonotype was recorded a few times. The chain has TRBV10-3 and TRBJ2-1, with 12 bases fitting TRBD2. The CDR3 totals 13 residues. Germline V lookup: CDR1 ENHRY, CDR2 SYGVKD. The junction had 1 base not matched to a gene; V was cut back by 7 bases and J by 6 bases. CDR3 DNA sequence: TGTGCCATCAAGACTAGCGGGAGCAATGAGCAGTTCTTC. Translation gives CAIKTSGSNEQFF.

This clonotype was recorded at least ten times. This chain uses TRBV5-5 with TRBJ2-2; D remains unclear. The ends were cut back, 2 bases at V and 7 bases at J, with 9 bases in the middle. The length of the CDR3 is 13 residues. Germline V CDR1 and CDR2: SGHKS, YYEKEE (reference sequence). The CDR3 DNA is TGTGCCAGCAGCTTAGTTAGTAACGGGGAGCTGTTTTTT. This gives the protein CASSLVSNGELFF.

This clonotype was detected ten times or more. This chain links TRBV10-2 with TRBJ1-2; D remains unclear. Trimming shortened V by 7 bases and J by 4 bases, and 22 bases separated the two germline ends. This CDR3 comprises 16 residues. Germline CDR1 reads WSHSY; CDR2 reads SAAADI. The CDR3 reads CASMVPWGENPYGYTF. The CDR3, as DNA: TGCGCCAGCATGGTCCCCTGGGGAGAGAACCCCTATGGCTACACCTTC.

The chain recombines TRBV7-9 with TRBJ2-5; either TRBD1 or TRBD2 may fit D (5 bases each). V was pared by 2 bases and J by 5 bases, with 12 bases between. The CDR3 totals 14 residues. Germline loops: CDR1 SEHNR, CDR2 FQNEAQ (reference sequence). This CDR3 reads CASSLSRDPETQYF. The DNA for the CDR3 is TGTGCCAGCAGCTTATCTAGGGACCCGGAGACCCAGTACTTC. The entire variable domain, with the rest obtained from reference TRBV7-9 and TRBJ2-5, is as follows: DTGVSQNPRHKITKRGQNVTFRCDPISEHNRLYWYRQTLGQGPEFLTYFQNEAQLEKSRLLSDRFSAERPKGSFSTLEIQRTEQGDSAMYLCASSLSRDPETQYFGPGTRLLVL.

The sample holds a few counts of this clonotype. The chain links TRBV30 to TRBJ2-7, with 9 bases aligning to TRBD1. CDR1 is GTSNPN and CDR2 is SVGIG in the germline V gene (reference sequence). The J segment lost 4 bases and the V segment lost 4 bases, leaving 8 bases of the junction unmatched. This CDR3 region has 14 residues. CDR3 coding DNA: TGTGCCTGGAAAGGGGACAGGGCGTTTTACGAGCAGTACTTC. Its protein product is CAWKGDRAFYEQYF.

This clonotype was seen ten or more times. The rearrangement joins TRBV10-3 to TRBJ2-1; possibly TRBD2 for D (6 bases). Germline values: CDR1 ENHRY, CDR2 SYGVKD. With 3 bases removed from V and 5 bases from J, the gap between germline ends came to 14 bases. The CDR3 has 15 residues. Here the CDR3 DNA reads TGTGCCATCAGTGACTCCGGGACTGTTAACAATGAGCAGTTCTTC. This translates into CAISDSGTVNNEQFF.

The chain carries TRBV5-1 and TRBJ2-7; 9 bases align to TRBD1. The CDR3 spans 13 residues. Germline CDR1 is SGHRS and CDR2 is YFSETQ. The trim removed 9 bases at V and 3 bases at J, leaving 7 bases unmatched. The CDR3 nucleotides are TGCGCCACCGCTCCGGGACAGGGCTACGAGCAGTACTTC. Translated, it gives CATAPGQGYEQYF.

This clonotype was seen at least ten times. The V gene is TRBV29-1, the J gene TRBJ1-4; no firm D call. CDR3 length: 12 residues. The ends were cut back, 4 bases at V and 7 bases at J, with 10 bases in the middle. Germline CDR1 is SQVTM and CDR2 is ANQGSEA. CDR3 amino acids: CSVAGSAEKLFF. The DNA of the CDR3 is TGCAGCGTTGCTGGGAGTGCTGAAAAACTGTTTTTT. The variable domain in full, with the rest retrieved from reference TRBV29-1 and TRBJ1-4, is SAVISQKPSRDICQRGTSLTIQCQVDSQVTMMFWYRQQPGQSLTLIATANQGSEATYESGFVIDKFPISRPNLTFSTLTVSNMSPEDSSIYLCSVAGSAEKLFFGSGTQLSVL.

This clonotype turned up a few times. The rearrangement uses TRBV15 and TRBJ1-6, with D perhaps TRBD1 (6 bases). There are 14 residues in the CDR3. Trimming pared 4 bases from V and 6 bases from J, leaving 10 bases between. Germline V gene data show CDR1 as LNHNV and CDR2 as YYDKDF (reference sequence). The CDR3 sequence: CATSTGQINSPLHF. CDR3 sequence (DNA): TGTGCCACCAGCACCGGACAGATTAATTCACCCCTCCACTTT.

The rearrangement uses TRBV30 and TRBJ2-7; 9 nucleotides agree with TRBD2. V lost 2 bases, J lost 6 bases, and 5 bases stayed unmatched. The CDR3 has 13 amino acids. Germline lookup yields CDR1 GTSNPN and CDR2 SVGIG (reference sequence). CDR3 bases: TGTGCCTGGAGTAGGAGCGGGAGGAGCGAGCAGTACTTC. Protein product: CAWSRSGRSEQYF.

At least ten counts were recorded for this clonotype. V gene TRBV11-2 combines with J gene TRBJ1-1; D gene ambiguous. Per germline, CDR1 SGHAT and CDR2 FQNNGV. The CDR3 has 15 residues. Trimming took 2 bases from V and 1 from J, leaving 11 bases between them. The CDR3 region has the DNA TGTGCCAGCAGCTTATCGGGAGGGCAGAACACTGAAGCTTTCTTT. This codes for CASSLSGGQNTEAFF.

V is TRBV20-1 and J is TRBJ1-2; D not resolved. Trimming stripped 0 bases from V and 6 bases from J, with 14 bases between. The CDR3 has 14 amino acids. Germline CDR1 and CDR2: DFQATT and SNEGSKA (reference sequence). The CDR3 protein is CSARDLVFGDGYTF. The CDR3 region has the DNA TGCAGTGCTAGAGATTTAGTTTTTGGGGATGGCTACACCTTC.

Many counts were recorded for this clonotype. CDR3 loop: CSASWASGSGRTQYF. Written as DNA, the CDR3 is TGCAGTGCTAGCTGGGCTAGCGGCTCGGGACGTACGCAGTATTTT. The V gene is TRBV20-1, the J gene TRBJ2-3; 7 positions agree with TRBD2. The CDR3 consists of 15 residues. Losses at the gene ends were 3 bases for V and 8 bases for J; bases not matched to a gene: 14. Germline V CDR1 and CDR2: DFQATT, SNEGSKA (reference sequence).